The next 26 T cell receptor beta chains were all read from a single sample in a study of Graves' ophthalmopathy and Graves' hyperthyroidism. Amplified TCR beta CDR3 regions were obtained using RNA transcripts as template. HTBI primers primed a first-round RT-PCR, and a second-round multiplex PCR followed. TCRdb itself ran the multiplex PCR reads through MiXCR, one entry per CDR3 protein. The data hold 400,000 to 500,000 distinct CDR3 sequences, with more than 20% observed a single time. Material for sequencing was peripheral blood. The receptors stem from a woman between 18 and 30 years old with stable Graves' hyperthyroidism.

As regards this clonotype: The germline gene is not matched at one end of the junction; a read error may be the cause. The CDR3 bases are TGTGCCTGGAGTATAAGACATCCGCACACTGAATCTTTCTTT. This codes for CAWSIRHPHTESFF. The chain couples TRBV30 to TRBJ1-1; unclear D gene. CDR3 length: 14 amino acids. The germline V gene has CDR1 GTSNPN and CDR2 SVGIG (reference sequence).

This clonotype was counted a few times. The chain has TRBV2 and TRBJ1-2; D gene unclear. CDR1 and CDR2 from the germline V gene are SNHLY and FYNNEI. The V end was cut by 5 bases, the J end by 0 bases, with 16 bases between. The CDR3 sequence is 16 residues long. The CDR3 spells CASSRTYQFANYGYTF. The CDR3 bases are TGTGCCAGCAGTAGAACTTATCAGTTCGCTAACTATGGCTACACCTTC.

The chain uses TRBV20-1 and TRBJ2-5, with 9 bases that match TRBD2. Losses at the gene ends were 2 bases for V and 1 base for J; bases not matched to a gene: 2. CDR1 and CDR2 from the germline V gene are DFQATT and SNEGSKA (reference sequence). The CDR3 consists of 14 residues. Here the CDR3 DNA reads TGCAGTGCTAGACAGCGGGGGGCCCAAGAGACCCAGTACTTC. This gives the protein CSARQRGAQETQYF.

There are many counts of this clonotype. V is TRBV5-1 and J is TRBJ1-3; maybe TRBD1 (5 bases). The germline CDR1 and CDR2 sequences are SGHRS and YFSETQ. Trimming cost V 4 bases and J 0 bases, with 11 bases left between them. The CDR3 is 15 residues long. The DNA of the CDR3 is TGCGCCAGCAGCCCCCGGGACGTCTCTGGAAACACCATATATTTT. It yields the protein CASSPRDVSGNTIYF.

This clonotype was seen repeatedly, ten times or more. The chain employs TRBV7-8 and TRBJ2-5; D tentatively reads TRBD1 or TRBD2 (5 bases each). The germline gives CDR1 SGHVS, CDR2 FQNEAQ. V shed 1 base and J shed 3 bases, with 18 bases lying between them. CDR3 length: 17 residues. In DNA, the CDR3 is TGTGCCAGCAGCTTAGGGGGGTGGGGCAGGGCCAAAGAGACCCAGTACTTC. This codes for CASSLGGWGRAKETQYF.

The V gene is TRBV6-4, the J gene TRBJ2-2, with TRBD1 identical over 8 bases. The CDR3 has 20 amino acids. Germline V gene lookup returns CDR1 MRHNA and CDR2 SNTAGT. V shed 7 bases, J shed 5 bases, and the junction held 24 bases outside the gene matches. CDR3 sequence reads: CASTRDYPRRTGKETGELFF. The DNA for the CDR3 is TGTGCCAGCACCCGAGATTATCCGCGACGGACAGGGAAGGAAACCGGGGAGCTGTTTTTT.

The sample holds many counts of this clonotype. V and J are TRBV6-2 or TRBV6-3 and TRBJ1-2, with 11 nucleotides matching TRBD1. Germline values: CDR1 MNHEY, CDR2 SVGEGT. The CDR3 is 15 residues long. V lost 2 bases and J lost 7; bases outside the gene matches: 6. The CDR3 sequence is CASSYGPGQGVGYTF. The CDR3 nucleotides are TGTGCCAGCAGTTACGGCCCGGGACAGGGGGTTGGCTACACCTTC.

This clonotype was counted ten times or more. A much larger clone is a single base away; this may be a read error. The V gene is TRBV6-1, the J gene TRBJ2-7; D might be TRBD2 (5 bases). V dropped 11 bases and J dropped 0 bases, with 17 bases sitting between them. The CDR3 is 14 amino acids. Germline CDR1 is MNHNS and CDR2 is SASEGT. CDR3 protein: CAGKGGLSSYEQYF. The CDR3 bases are TGTGCCGGCAAAGGCGGGTTATCCTCCTACGAGCAGTACTTC.

This clonotype was counted ten times or more. This chain uses TRBV6-1 with TRBJ2-5; 7 nucleotides agree with TRBD2. The CDR3 is 15 residues long. The germline V gene encodes CDR1 MNHNS and CDR2 SASEGT. The V and J ends lost 5 bases and 0 bases, in that order; junction bases with no gene match: 6. The CDR3 protein is CASSREGGYQETQYF. CDR3 nucleotide sequence: TGTGCCAGCAGTAGGGAGGGAGGGTACCAAGAGACCCAGTACTTC.

There are many counts of this clonotype. The J gene is TRBJ1-2, the V gene TRBV15, with D possibly being TRBD1 (6 bases). Between the trimmed V and J ends, which lost 3 bases and 8 bases, there was a span of 22 bases. The length of the CDR3 is 16 residues. Germline loops: CDR1 LNHNV, CDR2 YYDKDF (reference sequence). This chain's CDR3 is CATSRIRTAVGYGYTF. Written as DNA, the CDR3 is TGTGCCACCAGCAGGATCCGGACAGCGGTGGGGTACGGCTACACCTTC.

This clonotype was seen many times. The chain is built from TRBV19 and TRBJ1-5; tentative D call: TRBD1 (6 bases). Germline assignment: CDR1 LNHDA and CDR2 SQIVND (reference sequence). This CDR3 is 16 amino acids long. The V and J ends lost 3 bases and 9 bases respectively, with 21 bases between them. The CDR3 sequence is CASSIEGGRLYRPQHF. CDR3 DNA sequence: TGTGCCAGTAGTATCGAGGGGGGCAGGTTGTATCGGCCCCAGCATTTT.

This clonotype was recorded many times. V usage is TRBV14 and J usage is TRBJ2-4; TRBD2 is a possible D gene (5 bases). This CDR3 region has 18 residues. The germline V gene has CDR1 SGHDN and CDR2 FVKESK. V was pared by 4 bases and J by 2 bases, with 21 bases between. The CDR3 sequence: CASSRRALAPGTKNIQYF. CDR3 sequence (DNA): TGTGCCAGCAGCCGACGGGCCCTGGCACCGGGGACCAAAAACATTCAGTACTTC.

The chain uses TRBV6-5 and TRBJ1-2; 9 positions agree with TRBD1. The CDR3 is made up of 13 amino acids. From germline, CDR1 is MNHEY and CDR2 SVGAGI. The J segment lost 9 bases and the V segment lost 2 bases, leaving 4 bases of the junction unmatched. CDR3 region: CASSYGTGFSYTF. For the CDR3, the DNA is TGTGCCAGCAGTTACGGGACAGGGTTCAGCTACACCTTC.

The chain joins TRBV6-5 to TRBJ1-5; unclear D gene. Trimming took 4 bases from V and 0 from J, leaving 7 bases between them. There are 14 residues in the CDR3. Germline CDR1 is MNHEY and CDR2 is SVGAGI. The CDR3 nucleotides are TGTGCCAGCAGTTCCAGTTATAGCAATCAGCCCCAGCATTTT. The encoded protein is CASSSSYSNQPQHF.

This clonotype was observed a few times. The chain recombines TRBV13 with TRBJ1-6; no clear D. The CDR3 is made up of 15 amino acids. CDR1 is PRHDT and CDR2 is FYEKMQ in the germline V gene (reference sequence). Trimming cost V 5 bases and J 6 bases, with 14 bases left between them. The CDR3 DNA follows: TGTGCCAGCAGCCTGGACCACGGGCGTAATTCACCCCTCCACTTT. It yields the protein CASSLDHGRNSPLHF.

This clonotype was seen at least ten times. The V gene is TRBV5-1, the J gene TRBJ2-5; a weak D match, TRBD2 (5 bases). The CDR3 is 14 residues long. Germline-derived CDR1 and CDR2 are SGHRS and YFSETQ. Trimming pared 0 bases from V and 9 bases from J, leaving 15 bases between. CDR3 DNA: TGCGCCAGCAGCTTGGAATGGGAAGGGAGATCCCAGTACTTC. Translation: CASSLEWEGRSQYF.

This clonotype was seen more than once but under ten times. The chain links TRBV12-3 or TRBV12-4 to TRBJ2-7; TRBD1 matches at 10 bases. The CDR3 has 14 residues. With V trimmed by 4 bases and J by 5 bases, 5 bases remained unmatched. CDR3 nucleotides: TGTGCCAGCAGTTGGGGACAGGGGAGCCACGAGCAGTACTTC. Its protein is CASSWGQGSHEQYF.

This clonotype has ten or more counts. The genes are TRBV28 and TRBJ1-2, with no clear D. CDR1 and CDR2 (germline): MDHEN, SYDVKM. Trimming removed 7 bases at V and 4 bases at J, with 16 bases between. The CDR3 has 14 residues. The CDR3 here is CASTLRELPYGYTF. The CDR3 DNA reads as TGTGCCAGCACCCTACGGGAGTTACCCTATGGCTACACCTTC.

There are many counts of this clonotype. The chain combines TRBV3-1 with TRBJ2-5; TRBD1 or TRBD2 may be the D gene (5 bases each). CDR3 length: 15 residues. The V gene lost 2 bases and the J gene lost 8 bases, with 18 bases spanning the gap. The germline CDR1 and CDR2 sequences are LGHDT and YNNKEL (reference sequence). The CDR3 sequence: CASSQMVSRDATQYF. Here the CDR3 DNA reads TGTGCCAGCAGCCAAATGGTTAGCCGGGACGCAACCCAGTACTTC.

This clonotype was found many times. The chain recombines TRBV12-3 or TRBV12-4 with TRBJ1-2; D is ambiguous. V lost 5 bases and J lost 2, with 9 bases in between. The CDR3 runs 13 residues. Here the CDR3 DNA reads TGTGCCAGCAGTCCGCAAAAAAACTATGGCTACACCTTC. Protein product: CASSPQKNYGYTF.

There are a few counts of this clonotype. The genes are TRBV9 and TRBJ2-7, with 9 bases lining up with TRBD2. Unmatched junction bases numbered 3, after V lost 3 bases and J lost 2 bases. The CDR3 has 14 amino acids. Germline V gene sequence: CDR1 SGDLS, CDR2 YYNGEE. CDR3 bases: TGTGCCAGCAGCGCCGGCGGGAGGGCCTACGAGCAGTACTTC. Its translation: CASSAGGRAYEQYF.

This clonotype has ten or more counts. This chain joins TRBV7-3 and TRBJ1-2, with TRBD1 as a possible D gene (5 bases). The germline CDR1 and CDR2 sequences are SGHTA and FQGTGA. V lost 6 bases, J lost 6 bases, and 17 bases lay in between. The CDR3 loop spans 14 amino acids. In nucleotides, the CDR3 is TGTGCCAGCAGTTCAGGGTTAGGCGGTGATGGCTACACCTTC. Its translation: CASSSGLGGDGYTF.

This clonotype was found many times. V usage is TRBV29-1 and J usage is TRBJ2-2, with TRBD2 matching 9 bases. Trimming removed 7 bases from V and 1 base from J; junction bases left unmatched: 4. Germline loops: CDR1 SQVTM, CDR2 ANQGSEA. The CDR3 runs to 14 residues. CDR3 nucleotide sequence: TGCAGCGGGCAAGCGGGAGGGAACACCGGGGAGCTGTTTTTT. Its protein is CSGQAGGNTGELFF.

In its sample, this clonotype was seen many times. The chain couples TRBV29-1 to TRBJ2-5; 8 bases align to TRBD1. CDR1 and CDR2 (germline): SQVTM, ANQGSEA. The CDR3 extends over 12 amino acids. The V and J ends lost 6 bases and 5 bases, in that order; junction bases with no gene match: 5. The CDR3 protein is CSVSGQGETQYF. The CDR3 nucleotides read TGCAGCGTCTCCGGACAGGGCGAGACCCAGTACTTC. Variable domain in full (rest from reference TRBV29-1 and TRBJ2-5): SAVISQKPSRDICQRGTSLTIQCQVDSQVTMMFWYRQQPGQSLTLIATANQGSEATYESGFVIDKFPISRPNLTFSTLTVSNMSPEDSSIYLCSVSGQGETQYFGPGTRLLVL.

In this sample, this clonotype turned up many times. The rearrangement links TRBV12-3 or TRBV12-4 to TRBJ1-2; D perhaps matches TRBD1 (5 bases). This CDR3 comprises 13 residues. V was shortened by 6 bases and J by 1 base, with 9 bases between the two germline ends. CDR3 loop: CASRAQVNYGYTF. The CDR3 DNA is TGTGCCAGCAGGGCACAGGTTAACTATGGCTACACCTTC.

There are many counts of this clonotype. The chain uses TRBV19 and TRBJ2-5, with 9 bases identical to TRBD1. In germline, CDR1 is LNHDA, CDR2 SQIVND (reference sequence). CDR3 length: 16 residues. The V segment lost 4 bases and the J segment 0 bases; nucleotides outside the gene matches: 6. CDR3 sequence: CASSTRDRAYQETQYF. Written as DNA, the CDR3 is TGTGCCAGTAGTACCCGGGACAGGGCGTACCAAGAGACCCAGTACTTC.